This T cell receptor (beta chain) is drawn from a study of cytomegalovirus exposure and HLA in healthy donors. This clone appeared once. Its antigen is still unknown. General study findings and limits: For most TCR sequences rarity was the rule, although some public TCRs occurred in many donors. It emerged from a later analysis that several of the most significant clusters appeared to be linked to common viral pathogens.

Primers: 60 Vbeta forward and 13 Jbeta reverse. Authors' analysis steps: Unique TCR beta chains totaled roughly 79 million in a later count, with roughly 11 million of them shared. The table came from immunoSEQ multiplex PCR; TCRdb's copy has only in-frame clones and leaves some out. That table gives V, J and clone size, and the DNA gave D and trimming. The sample lists 100,000 to 150,000 clones, around 67% seen once, with less than 5% in the top ten. Trimming took 0 bases from V and 1 from J; bases not matched to a gene: 3. This CDR3 comprises 15 residues. Per germline, CDR1 WNHNN and CDR2 SYGVQD (reference sequence).

Sequencing was performed on PBMCs. This receptor was identified in a man aged 55 to 70 in good health and CMV-seropositive. The V gene is TRBV10-1, the J gene TRBJ2-7, with 7 bases identical to TRBD1. Written as DNA, the CDR3 is TGCGCCAGCAGTGAGTCCCCGGGACAGTCCTACGAGCAGTACTTC. Translated: CASSESPGQSYEQYF.